Listed below are T cell receptor beta chains from one sample, sequenced in a study of cytomegalovirus exposure and HLA in healthy donors. Libraries were prepared by immunoSEQ multiplex PCR; TCRdb keeps only in-frame clonotypes and omits some of them. Of fewer than 80,000 clones listed, roughly 85% are singletons. Sequenced input: PBMCs. The receptors originated from a man aged 25 to 40 in good health and CMV-seronegative. Both conserved end residues are part of each CDR3. Each record gives: CDR3 protein, CDR3 DNA, V gene, CDR3 length, D gene, J gene, clone size. A D gene is named only where the DNA matches it firmly. Clone size is given for some rows only: seen once, a few or many times, or a class if the clone is expanded.

CDR3: CASSLDPDQETQYF
DNA: TGCGCCAGCAGCTTGGATCCAGACCAAGAGACCCAGTACTTC
V: TRBV5-1
length: 14
D: .
J: TRBJ2-5
size: .

CDR3: CASSPSPQGGREQYF
DNA: TGCGCCAGCAGCCCATCCCCCCAGGGAGGAAGGGAGCAGTACTTC
V: TRBV4-1
length: 15
D: .
J: TRBJ2-7
size: .

CDR3: CASSPLGSGAGANVLTF
DNA: TGTGCCAGCTCACCGCTGGGGTCGGGAGCTGGGGCCAACGTCCTGACTTTC
V: TRBV18
length: 17
D: .
J: TRBJ2-6
size: .

CDR3: CASSLGAGNTEAFF
DNA: TGTGCCAGCAGCTTAGGGGCAGGGAACACTGAAGCTTTCTTT
V: TRBV7-8
length: 14
D: .
J: TRBJ1-1
size: .

CDR3: CASSIGNRVVKNIQYF
DNA: TGTGCCAGTAGTATAGGCAACAGGGTGGTAAAAAACATTCAGTACTTC
V: TRBV19
length: 16
D: .
J: TRBJ2-4
size: .

CDR3: CASSFVSQGADEQFF
DNA: TGTGCCAGCAGCTTCGTATCACAGGGTGCGGATGAGCAGTTCTTC
V: TRBV5-5
length: 15
D: .
J: TRBJ2-1
size: .

CDR3: CASSPGTPTFTNTQYF
DNA: TGTGCCAGCAGCCCCGGGACACCAACCTTCACGAATACGCAGTATTTT
V: TRBV9
length: 16
D: .
J: TRBJ2-3
size: .

CDR3: CAISEIGGASYNEQFF
DNA: TGTGCCATCAGTGAGATTGGCGGGGCGAGTTACAATGAGCAGTTCTTC
V: TRBV10-3
length: 16
D: .
J: TRBJ2-1
size: .

CDR3: CASSLQGQGSNNEQFF
DNA: TGCGCCAGCAGCTTGCAGGGACAGGGGTCCAACAATGAGCAGTTCTTC
V: TRBV5-1
length: 16
D: TRBD1
J: TRBJ2-1
size: .

CDR3: CASSGTSEETQYF
DNA: TGCGCCAGCAGTGGGACTAGCGAAGAGACCCAGTACTTC
V: TRBV5-1
length: 13
D: TRBD2
J: TRBJ2-5
size: .

CDR3: CASRPLGSGNQPQHF
DNA: TGTGCCAGCAGGCCCCTAGGAAGTGGGAATCAGCCCCAGCATTTT
V: TRBV6-5
length: 15
D: .
J: TRBJ1-5
size: few

CDR3: CASSLADFPGELFF
DNA: TGTGCCAGCAGCTTAGCGGACTTTCCCGGGGAGCTGTTTTTT
V: TRBV7-9
length: 14
D: .
J: TRBJ2-2
size: .

CDR3: CASSFGGAGRYEQYF
DNA: TGTGCCAGCAGTTTTGGGGGAGCGGGGCGCTACGAGCAGTACTTC
V: TRBV27
length: 15
D: TRBD2
J: TRBJ2-7
size: .

CDR3: CASSPQQGANIQYF
DNA: TGTGCCAGCAGTCCCCAACAGGGGGCTAACATTCAGTACTTC
V: TRBV28
length: 14
D: TRBD1
J: TRBJ2-4
size: .

CDR3: CASSYGEDYGYTF
DNA: TGTGCCAGCAGTTACGGGGAGGACTATGGCTACACCTTC
V: TRBV6-5
length: 13
D: .
J: TRBJ1-2
size: .